This T cell receptor beta chain was found in a study of PD-L1 blockade in urothelial cancer. Produced via immunoSEQ multiplex PCR; TCRdb's table is partial and in-frame only. Found here are tens of thousands of clones, about 88% of them singletons; the top ten hold around 25%. Time point specified: pretreatment peripheral blood. This CDR3 region has 15 residues. The ends were cut back, 5 bases at V and 5 bases at J, with 18 bases in the middle. Germline V gives CDR1 LNHDA, CDR2 SQIVND (reference sequence). This clonotype was sampled from a donor over 35 with urothelial cancer. This chain joins TRBV19 and TRBJ1-2, with D possibly matching TRBD1 (6 bases). Sequencing used PBMCs, obtained around atezolizumab (anti-PD-L1) treatment. CDR3 sequence (DNA): TGTGCCAGTAGTCCCGCCAGGGGCCCCGGGTATGGCTACACCTTC. Translating gives CASSPARGPGYGYTF.